One and the same sample provided the 3 T cell receptor beta chains below, sequenced in a study of T cell changes during pregnancy in multiple sclerosis (dated by TCRdb to the late 2010s). Library method: the immunoSEQ multiplex PCR assay. Drawn from immuneACCESS, this table holds only the in-frame rearrangements with V and J called that TCRdb kept. Clones are partly lost; checked studies trace under half to an unresolved V gene and leave the rest unexplained. The sample records 20,000 to 25,000 clones, roughly 84% of which are singletons. Of the sample, 7.5% to 9% is held by the ten largest clones. This material consisted of CD8+ T cells from peripheral blood mononuclear cells, taken before pregnancy. These receptors were taken from a female donor with multiple sclerosis, enrolled in a pregnancy study.

The chain carries TRBV5-1 and TRBJ2-7, with D tentatively TRBD1 (8 bases). This CDR3 is 16 amino acids long. Trimming shortened V by 4 bases and J by 3 bases, and 20 bases separated the two germline ends. Germline CDR1 and CDR2: SGHRS and YFSETQ. CDR3 bases: TGCGCCAGCAGCATCGGACAGGGAGGGGGATTCTACGAGCAGTACTTC. Protein sequence: CASSIGQGGGFYEQYF.

CDR3: CASSFPNYGYTF. CDR3 in DNA: TGTGCCAGCAGTTTCCCGAACTATGGCTACACCTTC. The chain carries TRBV28 and TRBJ1-2, with D hard to call. Germline-derived CDR1 and CDR2 are MDHEN and SYDVKM. The V gene lost 3 bases and the J gene lost 2 bases, with 4 bases spanning the gap. CDR3 size: 12 residues.

The V call is TRBV30, the J call TRBJ2-1; TRBD2 matches 8 bases. Losses at the gene ends were 1 base for V and 0 bases for J; bases not matched to a gene: 8. CDR1 is GTSNPN, CDR2 SVGIG, per germline (reference sequence). The CDR3 is 17 residues long. The chain's CDR3 is CAWSGVQRESSYNEQFF. CDR3 in DNA: TGTGCCTGGAGTGGGGTCCAGCGGGAGAGCTCCTACAATGAGCAGTTCTTC. Full variable domain (rest looked up from reference TRBV30 and TRBJ2-1): SQTIHQWPATLVQPVGSPLSLECTVEGTSNPNLYWYRQAAGRGLQLLFYSVGIGQISSEVPQNLSASRPQDRQFILSSKKLLLSDSGFYLCAWSGVQRESSYNEQFFGPGTRLTVL.